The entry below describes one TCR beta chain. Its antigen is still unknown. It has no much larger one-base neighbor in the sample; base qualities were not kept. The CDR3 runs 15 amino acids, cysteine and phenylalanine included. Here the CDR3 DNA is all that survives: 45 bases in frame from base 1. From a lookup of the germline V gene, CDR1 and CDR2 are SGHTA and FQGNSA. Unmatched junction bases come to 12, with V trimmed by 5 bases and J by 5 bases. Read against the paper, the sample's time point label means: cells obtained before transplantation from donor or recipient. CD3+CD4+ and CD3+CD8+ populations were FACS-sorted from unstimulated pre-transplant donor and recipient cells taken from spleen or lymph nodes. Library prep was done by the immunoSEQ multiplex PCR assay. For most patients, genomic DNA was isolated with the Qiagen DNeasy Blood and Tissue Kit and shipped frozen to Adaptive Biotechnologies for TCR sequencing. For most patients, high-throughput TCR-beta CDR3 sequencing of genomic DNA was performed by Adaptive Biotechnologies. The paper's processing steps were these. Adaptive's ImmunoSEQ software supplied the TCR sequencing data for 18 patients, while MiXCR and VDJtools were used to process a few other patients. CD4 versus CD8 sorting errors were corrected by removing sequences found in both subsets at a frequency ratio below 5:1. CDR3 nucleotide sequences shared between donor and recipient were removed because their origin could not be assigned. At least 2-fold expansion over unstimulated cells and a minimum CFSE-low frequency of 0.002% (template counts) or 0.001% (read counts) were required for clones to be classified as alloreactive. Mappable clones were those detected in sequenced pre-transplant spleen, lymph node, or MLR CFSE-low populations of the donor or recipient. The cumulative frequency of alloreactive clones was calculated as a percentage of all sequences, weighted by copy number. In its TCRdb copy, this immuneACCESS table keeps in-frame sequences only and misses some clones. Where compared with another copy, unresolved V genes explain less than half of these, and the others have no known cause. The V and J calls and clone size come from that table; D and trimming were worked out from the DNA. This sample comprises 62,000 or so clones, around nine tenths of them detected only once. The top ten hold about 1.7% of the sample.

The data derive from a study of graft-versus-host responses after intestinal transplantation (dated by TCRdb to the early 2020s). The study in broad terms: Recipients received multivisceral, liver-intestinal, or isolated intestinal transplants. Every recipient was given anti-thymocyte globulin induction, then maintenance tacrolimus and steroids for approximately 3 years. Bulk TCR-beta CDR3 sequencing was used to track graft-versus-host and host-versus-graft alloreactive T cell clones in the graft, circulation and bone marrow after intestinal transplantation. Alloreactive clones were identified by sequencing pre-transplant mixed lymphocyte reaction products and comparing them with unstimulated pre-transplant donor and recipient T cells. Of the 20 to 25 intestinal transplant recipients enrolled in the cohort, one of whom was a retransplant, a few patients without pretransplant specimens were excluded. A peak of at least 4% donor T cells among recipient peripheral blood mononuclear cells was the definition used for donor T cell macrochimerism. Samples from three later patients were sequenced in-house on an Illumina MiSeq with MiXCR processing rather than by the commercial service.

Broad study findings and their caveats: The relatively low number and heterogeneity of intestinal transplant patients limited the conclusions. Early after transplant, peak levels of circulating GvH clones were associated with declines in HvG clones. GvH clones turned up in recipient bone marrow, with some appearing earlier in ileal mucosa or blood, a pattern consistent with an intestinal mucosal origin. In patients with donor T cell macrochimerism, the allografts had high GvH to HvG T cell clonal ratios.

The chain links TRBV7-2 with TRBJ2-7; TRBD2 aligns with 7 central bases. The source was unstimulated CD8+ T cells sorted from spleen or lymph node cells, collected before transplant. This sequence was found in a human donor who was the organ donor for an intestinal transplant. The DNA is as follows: TGTGCCAGCAGCCTAGGACTAGTGGTTTTTGACGAGCAGTACTTC. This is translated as CASSLGLVVFDEQYF.